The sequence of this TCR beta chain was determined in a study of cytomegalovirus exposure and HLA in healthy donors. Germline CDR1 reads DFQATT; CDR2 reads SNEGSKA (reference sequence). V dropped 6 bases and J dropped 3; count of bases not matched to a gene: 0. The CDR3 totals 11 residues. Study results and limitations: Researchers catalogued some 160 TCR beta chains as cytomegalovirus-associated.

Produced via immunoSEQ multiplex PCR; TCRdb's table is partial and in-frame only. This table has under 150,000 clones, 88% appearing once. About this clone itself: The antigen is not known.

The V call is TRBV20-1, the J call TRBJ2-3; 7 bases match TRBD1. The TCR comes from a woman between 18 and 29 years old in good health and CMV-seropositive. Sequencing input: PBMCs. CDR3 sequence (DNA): TGCAGTGCCAGGGGGACAGATACGCAGTATTTT. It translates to CSARGTDTQYF.